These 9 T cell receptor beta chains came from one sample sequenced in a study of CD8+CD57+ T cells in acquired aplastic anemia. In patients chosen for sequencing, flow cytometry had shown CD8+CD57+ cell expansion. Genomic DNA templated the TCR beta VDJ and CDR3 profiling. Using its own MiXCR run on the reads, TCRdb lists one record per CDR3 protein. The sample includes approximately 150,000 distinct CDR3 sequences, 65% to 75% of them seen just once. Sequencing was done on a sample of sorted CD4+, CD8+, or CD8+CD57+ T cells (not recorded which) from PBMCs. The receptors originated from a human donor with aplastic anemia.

The CDR3 here is CASSTGGGDEQYF. CDR3 coding DNA: TGTGCCAGCAGTACAGGGGGCGGCGACGAGCAGTACTTC. The V and J genes are TRBV12-3 or TRBV12-4 and TRBJ2-7; 9 bases line up with TRBD1. The CDR3 is 13 amino acids. J gave up 5 bases and V 5 bases, and 4 bases lay outside the gene matches.

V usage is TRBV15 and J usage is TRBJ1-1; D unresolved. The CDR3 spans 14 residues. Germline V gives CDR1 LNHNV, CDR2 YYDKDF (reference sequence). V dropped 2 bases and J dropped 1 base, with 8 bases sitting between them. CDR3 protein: CATSRLIGNTEAFF. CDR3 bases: TGTGCCACCAGCAGACTTATAGGGAACACTGAAGCTTTCTTT.

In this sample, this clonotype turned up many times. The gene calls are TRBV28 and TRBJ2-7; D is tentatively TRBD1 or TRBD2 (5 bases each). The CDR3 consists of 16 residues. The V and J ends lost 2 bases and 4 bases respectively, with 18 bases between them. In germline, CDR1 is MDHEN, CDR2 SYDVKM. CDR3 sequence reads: CASSLVSSVGAYEQYV. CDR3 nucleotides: TGTGCCAGCAGTTTAGTTTCATCAGTCGGGGCTTACGAGCAGTACGTC.

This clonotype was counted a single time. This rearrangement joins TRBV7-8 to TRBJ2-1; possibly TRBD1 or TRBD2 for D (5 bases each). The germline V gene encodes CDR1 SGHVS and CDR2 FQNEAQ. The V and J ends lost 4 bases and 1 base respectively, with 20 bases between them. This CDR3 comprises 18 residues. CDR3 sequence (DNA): TGTGCCAGCAGCTCTCCGGGGACCCAAGACGATTCCTACAATGAGCAGTTCTTC. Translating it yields CASSSPGTQDDSYNEQFF. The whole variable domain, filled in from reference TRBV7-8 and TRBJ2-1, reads GAGVSQSPRYKVAKRGQDVALRCDPISGHVSLFWYQQALGQGPEFLTYFQNEAQLDKSGLPSDRFFAERPEGSVSTLKIQRTQQEDSAVYLCASSSPGTQDDSYNEQFFGPGTRLTVL.

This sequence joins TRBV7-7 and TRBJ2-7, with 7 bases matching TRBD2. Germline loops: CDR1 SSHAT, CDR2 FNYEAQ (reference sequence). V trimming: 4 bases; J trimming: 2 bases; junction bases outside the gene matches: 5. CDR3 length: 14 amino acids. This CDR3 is CASSSGLPPYEQYF. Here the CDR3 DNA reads TGTGCCAGCAGCTCGGGACTACCTCCCTACGAGCAGTACTTC.

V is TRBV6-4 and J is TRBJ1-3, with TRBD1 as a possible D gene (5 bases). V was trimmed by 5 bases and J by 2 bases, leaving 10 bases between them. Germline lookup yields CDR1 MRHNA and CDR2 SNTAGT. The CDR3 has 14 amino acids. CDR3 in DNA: TGTGCCAGCAGTTTGGGGGTGACTGGAAACACCATATATTTT. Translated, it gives CASSLGVTGNTIYF.

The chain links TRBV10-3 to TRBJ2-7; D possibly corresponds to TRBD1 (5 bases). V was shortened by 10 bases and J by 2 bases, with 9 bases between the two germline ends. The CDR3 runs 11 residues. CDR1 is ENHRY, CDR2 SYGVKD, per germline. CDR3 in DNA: TGTGCCAGCAGGGTTGCCTACGAGCAGTACTTC. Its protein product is CASRVAYEQYF.

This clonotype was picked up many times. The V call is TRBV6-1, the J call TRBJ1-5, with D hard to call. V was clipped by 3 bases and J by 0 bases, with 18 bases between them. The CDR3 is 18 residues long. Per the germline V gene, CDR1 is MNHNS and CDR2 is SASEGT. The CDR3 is CASSDRERVPYSNQPQHF. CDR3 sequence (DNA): TGTGCCAGCAGTGACCGGGAGCGGGTACCCTATAGCAATCAGCCCCAGCATTTT.

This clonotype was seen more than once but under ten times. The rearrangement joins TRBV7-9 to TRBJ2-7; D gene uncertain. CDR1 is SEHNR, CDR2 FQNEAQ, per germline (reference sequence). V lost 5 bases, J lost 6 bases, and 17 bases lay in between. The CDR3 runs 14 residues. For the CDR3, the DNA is TGTGCCAGCAGCCGGGTTGCAGGAGAATCCGAGCAGTACTTC. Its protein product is CASSRVAGESEQYF.